This T cell receptor beta chain was sequenced in a study of T-cell memory formation after mild COVID-19. TCRdb recomputed calls from the 5' RACE reads with MiXCR, one row per CDR3 protein. The repertoire holds some 150,000 distinct CDR3 sequences, with approximately 5.7% as singletons. This clonotype occurred many times. The CDR3 spans 20 residues. Trimming cost V 5 bases and J 5 bases; bases outside gene matches: 23. This receptor was identified in an adult woman who had mild COVID-19 (a few samples of this study predate the infection). Cell type and time point are not known. The specimen sequenced was PBMCs or a T cell subset sorted from them (not recorded which). This chain connects TRBV12-3 or TRBV12-4 to TRBJ2-1, with 8 bases lining up with TRBD2. CDR3 sequence reads: CASSPLRREDQYLINNEQFF. CDR3 DNA: TGTGCCAGCAGTCCCCTGCGGCGGGAGGACCAGTACCTTATTAACAATGAGCAGTTCTTC.